This TCR beta chain was obtained from a study of blood T cell repertoires in COVID-19. The wider study: The samples span acute and convalescent COVID-19 from the United States, Italy and Spain.

Per the study methods: Estimated nucleated cell counts came from reference gene primer amplification. Sequencing was performed with immunoSEQ multiplex PCR; in TCRdb, only in-frame clones are kept and a portion is missing. D and trimming come from the DNA, and the V and J calls and clone size come from that table. The sample holds roughly 170,000 clones, approximately 85% seen once. Trimming cost V 4 bases and J 7 bases; bases outside gene matches: 3. Per the germline V gene, CDR1 is SGHRS and CDR2 is YFSETQ. The CDR3 runs to 12 residues. The TCR originated in a man in his sixties who had recovered from COVID-19. This chain joins TRBV5-1 and TRBJ2-5; 8 positions match TRBD2. Material for sequencing was peripheral blood. The CDR3 loop is CASSRAGGTQYF. CDR3 coding DNA: TGCGCCAGCAGCCGCGCGGGGGGGACCCAGTACTTC.